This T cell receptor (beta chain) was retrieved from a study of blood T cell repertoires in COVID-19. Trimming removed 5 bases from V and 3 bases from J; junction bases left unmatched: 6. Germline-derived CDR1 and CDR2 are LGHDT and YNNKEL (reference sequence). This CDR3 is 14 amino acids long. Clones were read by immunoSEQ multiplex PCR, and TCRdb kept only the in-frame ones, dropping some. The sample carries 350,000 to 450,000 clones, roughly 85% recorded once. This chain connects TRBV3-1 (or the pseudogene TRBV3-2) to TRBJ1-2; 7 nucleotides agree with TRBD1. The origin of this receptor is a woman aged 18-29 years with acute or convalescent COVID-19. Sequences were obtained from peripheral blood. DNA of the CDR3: TGTGCCAGCAGCTCACAGGGGATGGACTATGGCTACACCTTC. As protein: CASSSQGMDYGYTF.